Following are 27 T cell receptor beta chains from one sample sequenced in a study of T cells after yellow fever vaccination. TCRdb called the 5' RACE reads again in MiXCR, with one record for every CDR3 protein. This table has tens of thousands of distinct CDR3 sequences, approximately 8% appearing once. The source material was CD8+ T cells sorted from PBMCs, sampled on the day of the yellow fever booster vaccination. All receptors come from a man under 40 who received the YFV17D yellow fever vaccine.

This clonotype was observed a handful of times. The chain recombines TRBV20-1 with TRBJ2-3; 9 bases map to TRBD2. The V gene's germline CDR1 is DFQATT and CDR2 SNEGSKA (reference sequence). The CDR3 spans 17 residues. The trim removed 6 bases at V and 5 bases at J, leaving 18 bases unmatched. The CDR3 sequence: CSATVPLAGETLDTQYF. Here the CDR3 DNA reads TGCAGTGCAACAGTTCCCTTAGCGGGAGAAACTCTAGATACGCAGTATTTT.

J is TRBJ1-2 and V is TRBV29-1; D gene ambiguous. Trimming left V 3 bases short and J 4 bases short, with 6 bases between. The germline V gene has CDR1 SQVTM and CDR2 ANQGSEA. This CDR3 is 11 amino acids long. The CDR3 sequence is CSVDVSYGYTF. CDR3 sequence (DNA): TGCAGCGTTGACGTCAGCTATGGCTACACCTTC.

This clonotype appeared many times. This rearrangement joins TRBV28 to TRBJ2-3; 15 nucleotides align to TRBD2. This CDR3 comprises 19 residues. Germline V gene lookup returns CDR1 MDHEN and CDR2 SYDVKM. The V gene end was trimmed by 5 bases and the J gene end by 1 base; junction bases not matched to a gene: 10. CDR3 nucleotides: TGTGCCAGCAGTCAAGGACTAGCGGGAGGGATCGTGGGCACAGATACGCAGTATTTT. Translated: CASSQGLAGGIVGTDTQYF.

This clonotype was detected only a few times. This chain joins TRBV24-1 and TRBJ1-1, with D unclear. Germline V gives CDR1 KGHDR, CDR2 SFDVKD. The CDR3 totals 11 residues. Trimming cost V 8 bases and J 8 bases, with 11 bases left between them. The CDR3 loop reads CATMRGQEAFF. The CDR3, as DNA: TGTGCCACCATGAGAGGCCAAGAAGCTTTCTTT.

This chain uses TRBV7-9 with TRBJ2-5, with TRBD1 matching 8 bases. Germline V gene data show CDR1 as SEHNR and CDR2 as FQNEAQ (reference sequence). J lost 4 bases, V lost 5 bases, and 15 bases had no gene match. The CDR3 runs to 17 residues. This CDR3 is CASSQSWRTGRGETQYF. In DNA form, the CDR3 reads TGTGCCAGCAGCCAGTCTTGGAGGACAGGGCGCGGAGAGACCCAGTACTTC.

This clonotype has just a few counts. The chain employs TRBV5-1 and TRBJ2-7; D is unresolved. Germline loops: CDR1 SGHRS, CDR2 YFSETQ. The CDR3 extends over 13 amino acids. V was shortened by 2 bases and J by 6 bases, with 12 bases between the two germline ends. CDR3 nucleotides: TGCGCCAGCAGCTTCGACGAGACACTCGAGCAGTACTTC. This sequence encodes CASSFDETLEQYF.

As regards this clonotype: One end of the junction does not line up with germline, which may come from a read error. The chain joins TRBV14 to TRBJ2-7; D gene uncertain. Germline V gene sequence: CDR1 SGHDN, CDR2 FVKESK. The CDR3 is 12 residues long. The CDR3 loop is CASTQDLNEQYF. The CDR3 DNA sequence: TGTGCCAGCACCCAAGATCTGAACGAGCAGTACTTC.

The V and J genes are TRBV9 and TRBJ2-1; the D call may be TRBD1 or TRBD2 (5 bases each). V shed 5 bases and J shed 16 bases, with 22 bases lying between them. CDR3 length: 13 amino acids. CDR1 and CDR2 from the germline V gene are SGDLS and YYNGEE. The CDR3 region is CASSLRTGTQEFF. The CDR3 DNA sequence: TGTGCCAGCAGTCTTCGCACCGGGACCCAGGAATTCTTC.

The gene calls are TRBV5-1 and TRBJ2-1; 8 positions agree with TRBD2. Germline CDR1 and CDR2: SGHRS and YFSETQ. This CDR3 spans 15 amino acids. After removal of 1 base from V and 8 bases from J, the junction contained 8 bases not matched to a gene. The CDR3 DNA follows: TGCGCCAGCAGCTTGCTCGAGCGGGAGTGGGATGAGCAGTTCTTC. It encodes CASSLLEREWDEQFF.

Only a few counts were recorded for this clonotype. The chain's CDR3 is CASLEKFFSSGIPYGYTF. The CDR3 bases are TGTGCCAGCCTCGAGAAATTTTTTTCTTCGGGCATACCCTATGGCTACACCTTC. The V gene is TRBV19, the J gene TRBJ1-2, with unresolved D. There are 18 residues in the CDR3. V was shortened by 9 bases and J by 4 bases, with 30 bases between the two germline ends. Germline assignment: CDR1 LNHDA and CDR2 SQIVND (reference sequence).

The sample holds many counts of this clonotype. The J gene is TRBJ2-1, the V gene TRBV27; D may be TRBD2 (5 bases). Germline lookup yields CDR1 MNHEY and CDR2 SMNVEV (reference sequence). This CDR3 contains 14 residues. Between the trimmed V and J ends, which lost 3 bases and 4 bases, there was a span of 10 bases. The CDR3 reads CASSFVTGYNEQFF. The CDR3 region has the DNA TGTGCCAGCAGTTTCGTGACGGGATACAATGAGCAGTTCTTC.

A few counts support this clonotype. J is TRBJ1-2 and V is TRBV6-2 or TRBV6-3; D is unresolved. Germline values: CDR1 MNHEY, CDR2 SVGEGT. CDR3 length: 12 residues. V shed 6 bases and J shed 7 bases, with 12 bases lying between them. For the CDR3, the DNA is TGTGCCAGCAGCCTCGTGGCAGGTGGCTACACCTTC. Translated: CASSLVAGGYTF.

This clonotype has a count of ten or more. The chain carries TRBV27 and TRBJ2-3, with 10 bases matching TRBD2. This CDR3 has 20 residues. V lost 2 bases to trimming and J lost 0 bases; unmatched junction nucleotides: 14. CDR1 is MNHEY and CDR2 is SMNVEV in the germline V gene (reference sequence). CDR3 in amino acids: CASSLPAPSGSAVSTDTQYF. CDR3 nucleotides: TGTGCCAGCAGTTTACCGGCCCCTAGCGGGAGTGCAGTTAGCACAGATACGCAGTATTTT.

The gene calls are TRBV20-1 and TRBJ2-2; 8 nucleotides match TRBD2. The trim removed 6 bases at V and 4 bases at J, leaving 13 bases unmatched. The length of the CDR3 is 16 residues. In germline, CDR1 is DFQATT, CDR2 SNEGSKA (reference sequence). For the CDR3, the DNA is TGCAGTGCCTTCCGTTCGCCAGCGGGAGCCACCGGGGAGCTGTTTTTT. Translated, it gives CSAFRSPAGATGELFF.

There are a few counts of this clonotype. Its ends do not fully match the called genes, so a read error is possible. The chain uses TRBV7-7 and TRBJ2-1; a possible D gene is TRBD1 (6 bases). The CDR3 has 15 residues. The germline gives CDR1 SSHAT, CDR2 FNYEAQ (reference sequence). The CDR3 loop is CASSATGSSYNEQFF. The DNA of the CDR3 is TGTGCTAGCAGCGCTACAGGGAGCTCCTACAATGAGCAGTTCTTC. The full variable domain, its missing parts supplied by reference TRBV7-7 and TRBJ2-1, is GAGVSQSPRYKVTKRGQDVTLRCDPISSHATLYWYQQALGQGPEFLTYFNYEAQPDKSGLPSDRFSAERPEGSISTLTIQRTEQRDSAMYRCASSATGSSYNEQFFGPGTRLTVL.

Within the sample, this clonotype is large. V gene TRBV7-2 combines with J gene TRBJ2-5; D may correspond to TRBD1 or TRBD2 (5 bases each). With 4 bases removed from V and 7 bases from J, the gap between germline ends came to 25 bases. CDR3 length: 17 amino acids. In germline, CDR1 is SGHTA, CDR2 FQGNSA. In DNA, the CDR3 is TGTGCCAGCAGCTCTTCCCACGGGACCCCCCTTCAAAGGACCCAGTACTTC. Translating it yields CASSSSHGTPLQRTQYF.

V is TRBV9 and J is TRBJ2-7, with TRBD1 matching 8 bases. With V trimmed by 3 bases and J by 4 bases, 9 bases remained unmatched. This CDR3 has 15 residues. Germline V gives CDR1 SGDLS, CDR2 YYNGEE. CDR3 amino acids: CASSARGTGTYEQYF. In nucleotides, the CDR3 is TGTGCCAGCAGCGCCCGGGGGACAGGAACATACGAGCAGTACTTC.

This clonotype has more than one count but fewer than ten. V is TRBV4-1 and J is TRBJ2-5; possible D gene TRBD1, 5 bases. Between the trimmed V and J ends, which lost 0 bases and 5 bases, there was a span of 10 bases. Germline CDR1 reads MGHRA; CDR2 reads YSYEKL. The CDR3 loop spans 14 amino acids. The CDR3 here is CASSQDGPGETQYF. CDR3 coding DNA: TGCGCCAGCAGCCAAGACGGGCCAGGGGAGACCCAGTACTTC.

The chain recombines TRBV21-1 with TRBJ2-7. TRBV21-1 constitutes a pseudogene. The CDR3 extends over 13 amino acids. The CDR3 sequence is CASSKKGGDEQYF. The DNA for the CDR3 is TGTGCCAGCAGCAAGAAAGGTGGAGACGAGCAGTACTTC.

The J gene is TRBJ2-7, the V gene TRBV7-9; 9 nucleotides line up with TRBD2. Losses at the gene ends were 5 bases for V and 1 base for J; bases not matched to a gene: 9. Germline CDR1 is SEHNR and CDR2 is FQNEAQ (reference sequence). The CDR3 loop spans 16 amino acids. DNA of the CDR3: TGTGCCAGCAGCGATATTAGCGGGAGCATTTCCTACGAGCAGTACTTC. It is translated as CASSDISGSISYEQYF.

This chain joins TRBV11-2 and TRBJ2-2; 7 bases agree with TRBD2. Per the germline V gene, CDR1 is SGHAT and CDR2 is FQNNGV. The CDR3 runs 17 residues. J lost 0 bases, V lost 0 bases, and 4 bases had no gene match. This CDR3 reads CASSLDPSGPNTGELFF. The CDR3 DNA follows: TGTGCCAGCAGCTTAGACCCTAGCGGTCCGAACACCGGGGAGCTGTTTTTT.

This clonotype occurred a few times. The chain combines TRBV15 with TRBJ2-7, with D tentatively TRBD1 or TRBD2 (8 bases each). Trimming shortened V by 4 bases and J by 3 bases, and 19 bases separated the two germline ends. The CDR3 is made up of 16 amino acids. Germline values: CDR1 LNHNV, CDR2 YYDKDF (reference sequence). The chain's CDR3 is CATSIGGGQAHYEQYF. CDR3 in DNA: TGTGCCACCAGCATCGGGGGGGGACAGGCGCACTACGAGCAGTACTTC.

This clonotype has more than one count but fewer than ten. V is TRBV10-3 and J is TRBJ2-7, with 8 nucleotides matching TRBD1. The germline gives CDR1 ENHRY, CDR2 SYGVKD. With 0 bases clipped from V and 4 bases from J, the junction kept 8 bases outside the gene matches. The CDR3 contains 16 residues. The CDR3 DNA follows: TGTGCCATCAGTGAGTCGGAGGAGGGGACAGGATACGAGCAGTACTTC. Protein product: CAISESEEGTGYEQYF.

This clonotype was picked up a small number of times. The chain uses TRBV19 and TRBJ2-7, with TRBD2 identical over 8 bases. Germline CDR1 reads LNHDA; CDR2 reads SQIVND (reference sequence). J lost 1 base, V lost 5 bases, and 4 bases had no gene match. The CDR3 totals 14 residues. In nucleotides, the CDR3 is TGTGCCAGTAGTCCCAGCGGGAGTTCCTACGAGCAGTACTTC. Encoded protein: CASSPSGSSYEQYF. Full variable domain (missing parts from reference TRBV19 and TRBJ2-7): DGGITQSPKYLFRKEGQNVTLSCEQNLNHDAMYWYRQDPGQGLRLIYYSQIVNDFQKGDIAEGYSVSREKKESFPLTVTSAQKNPTAFYLCASSPSGSSYEQYFGPGTRLTVT.

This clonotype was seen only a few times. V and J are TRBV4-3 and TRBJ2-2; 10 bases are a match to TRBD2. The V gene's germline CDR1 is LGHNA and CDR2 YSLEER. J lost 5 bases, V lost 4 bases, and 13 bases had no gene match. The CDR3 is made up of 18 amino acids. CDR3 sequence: CASSLSALAGEGTGELFF. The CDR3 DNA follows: TGCGCCAGCAGCCTCTCCGCTCTAGCGGGAGAAGGGACCGGGGAGCTGTTTTTT.

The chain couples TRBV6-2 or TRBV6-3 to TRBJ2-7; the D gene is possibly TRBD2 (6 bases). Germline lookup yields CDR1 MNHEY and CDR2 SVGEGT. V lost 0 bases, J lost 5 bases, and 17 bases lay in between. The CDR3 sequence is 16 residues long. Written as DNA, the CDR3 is TGTGCCAGCAGTTACTCGACCGGACTATCACGCCACGAGCAGTACTTC. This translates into CASSYSTGLSRHEQYF.

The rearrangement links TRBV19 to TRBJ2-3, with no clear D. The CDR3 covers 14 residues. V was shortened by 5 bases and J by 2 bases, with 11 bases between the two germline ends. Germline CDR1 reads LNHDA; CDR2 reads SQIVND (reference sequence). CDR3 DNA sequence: TGTGCCAGTAGTTCTCTGTCCGACACAGATACGCAGTATTTT. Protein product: CASSSLSDTDTQYF.